The rows below give T cell receptor beta chains drawn from one sample of a study of ipilimumab plus nivolumab after autologous stem cell transplantation. Method: immunoSEQ multiplex PCR; TCRdb's copy keeps in-frame clones and lacks some. This table holds fewer than 85,000 clones, around 80% found once. The sequencing here drew on PBMCs, taken in a trial of ipilimumab plus nivolumab as post-transplant consolidation. The source is a male donor with diffuse large B-cell lymphoma. The CDR3 runs from the conserved cysteine through the conserved F or W. Fields, in order: D gene, V gene, CDR3 protein. A D gene is named only where the DNA matches it firmly.

d_gene: -
v_gene: TRBV6-7
CDR3aa: CASSYSREGGLFGTEAFF

d_gene: -
v_gene: TRBV18
CDR3aa: CASSAGAYNEKLFF

d_gene: TRBD2
v_gene: TRBV4-1
CDR3aa: CASSQDISASGGQYEQYF

d_gene: -
v_gene: TRBV7-8
CDR3aa: CASSLAGSTMYEQYF

d_gene: -
v_gene: TRBV6-6
CDR3aa: CAGTRRANSPLHF

d_gene: TRBD1
v_gene: TRBV4-2
CDR3aa: CASSHRDRGSTNEKLFF

d_gene: -
v_gene: TRBV19
CDR3aa: CASAVGTNTEAFF

d_gene: TRBD2
v_gene: TRBV7-2
CDR3aa: CASSLAGLAAGELFF

d_gene: -
v_gene: TRBV4-3
CDR3aa: CASSQVRGLGYGYTF

d_gene: TRBD2
v_gene: TRBV6-1
CDR3aa: CASSAGLAGGNEQFF

d_gene: -
v_gene: TRBV19
CDR3aa: CASSIVLGETQYF

d_gene: -
v_gene: TRBV6-5
CDR3aa: CASSYRSEQYF

d_gene: TRBD1
v_gene: TRBV7-2
CDR3aa: CASSRQRTGKGYTF

d_gene: -
v_gene: TRBV30
CDR3aa: CAWSMEGSGRLFF

d_gene: TRBD1
v_gene: TRBV15
CDR3aa: CATSSGDRGMNTEAFF

d_gene: TRBD1
v_gene: TRBV7-9
CDR3aa: CASSTGQGAYGYTF

d_gene: -
v_gene: TRBV21-1
CDR3aa: CASSGGTGMLPLNTEAFF

d_gene: -
v_gene: TRBV19
CDR3aa: CASLENSGNTIYF

d_gene: -
v_gene: TRBV19
CDR3aa: CASSNQGFRFNSPLHF

d_gene: -
v_gene: TRBV5-1
CDR3aa: CASKASTDYGYTF

d_gene: TRBD1
v_gene: TRBV19
CDR3aa: CASAGGGRVAFF

d_gene: TRBD1
v_gene: TRBV7-2
CDR3aa: CASSLWTGVFNEQFF